The 28 T cell receptor beta chains below all came from one sample that was sequenced in a study of blood T cell repertoires in COVID-19. Assay used: immunoSEQ multiplex PCR; TCRdb lists only in-frame clones, some missing. The top ten clones hold 10% of a sample with 95,000 to 100,000 clones, 70% to 85% of them seen once. The sequenced material came from peripheral blood. These TCRs come from a man between 70 and 80 years old with acute or convalescent COVID-19.

A single count supports this clone. The gene calls are TRBV28 and TRBJ1-5; D gene uncertain. V dropped 8 bases and J dropped 4 bases, with 15 bases sitting between them. The CDR3 length is 14 residues. Germline V gene sequence: CDR1 MDHEN, CDR2 SYDVKM. The CDR3 loop is CASRSNLPNQPQHF. The CDR3 nucleotides read TGTGCCAGCCGAAGCAACCTCCCTAATCAGCCCCAGCATTTT.

This chain links TRBV7-8 with TRBJ1-2; D gene uncertain. Trimming shortened V by 7 bases and J by 2 bases, and 8 bases separated the two germline ends. CDR1 is SGHVS, CDR2 FQNEAQ, per germline. The CDR3 totals 12 residues. The CDR3: CASMAGNYGYTF. As DNA, the CDR3 is TGTGCCAGCATGGCAGGAAACTATGGCTACACCTTC.

The chain links TRBV7-3 to TRBJ2-7, with D perhaps TRBD2 (6 bases). The CDR3 contains 13 residues. Trimming removed 5 bases at V and 7 bases at J, with 15 bases between. Germline CDR1 and CDR2: SGHTA and FQGTGA. CDR3 DNA: TGTGCCAGCAGCCAGAGAGACGGACTAGAGCAGTACTTC. Its protein is CASSQRDGLEQYF.

The chain employs TRBV10-2 and TRBJ2-7; D is possibly TRBD2 (5 bases). Deletions cut 8 bases from V and 2 bases from J, with 7 bases between. This CDR3 is built from 11 residues. The germline V gene has CDR1 WSHSY and CDR2 SAAADI. The DNA for the CDR3 is TGCGCCAGCGAGGGAGCCTACGAGCAGTACTTC. Translating gives CASEGAYEQYF.

This chain joins TRBV5-1 and TRBJ2-5, with D perhaps matching TRBD2 (5 bases). The ends were cut back, 0 bases at V and 3 bases at J, with 12 bases in the middle. CDR1 SGHRS and CDR2 YFSETQ come from the germline V gene. The CDR3 runs to 15 residues. Here the CDR3 reads CASSLATRAEETQYF. The CDR3 DNA is TGCGCCAGCAGCTTGGCAACGAGGGCGGAAGAGACCCAGTACTTC.

The genes are TRBV7-2 and TRBJ2-2; tentatively, D is TRBD2 (5 bases). Germline loops: CDR1 SGHTA, CDR2 FQGNSA. V was shortened by 3 bases and J by 0 bases, with 8 bases between the two germline ends. The CDR3 covers 15 residues. Here the CDR3 DNA reads TGTGCCAGCAGCTTTGCGAGGGCGAACACCGGGGAGCTGTTTTTT. As protein: CASSFARANTGELFF.

The chain has TRBV7-2 and TRBJ2-6, with 9 bases aligning to TRBD1. CDR1 is SGHTA, CDR2 FQGNSA, per germline. The CDR3 totals 17 residues. Trimming took 5 bases from V and 2 from J; bases not matched to a gene: 7. The CDR3 region is CASSQGTGLAGANVLTF. Here the CDR3 DNA reads TGTGCCAGCAGCCAAGGGACAGGGTTGGCTGGGGCCAACGTCCTGACTTTC.

The V gene is TRBV5-6, the J gene TRBJ1-5, with D hard to call. This CDR3 has 15 residues. V gave up 2 bases and J gave up 2 bases, with 11 bases separating them. The germline V gene encodes CDR1 SGHDT and CDR2 YYEEEE. CDR3 coding DNA: TGTGCCAGCAGCTTAGGAGGCATGGGCAATCAGCCCCAGCATTTT. Translated, it gives CASSLGGMGNQPQHF.

The chain links TRBV2 to TRBJ1-5; no reliable D call. The ends were cut back, 7 bases at V and 11 bases at J, with 15 bases in the middle. The CDR3 runs 12 residues. From germline, CDR1 is SNHLY and CDR2 FYNNEI. The CDR3 DNA follows: TGTGCCAGCACCTCGGAGGCTTTAACCCAGCATTTT. Translation: CASTSEALTQHF.

A word on this clone: The same CDR3 arises from other DNA sequences in this sample as well. The rearrangement uses TRBV11-2 and TRBJ2-2; D gene unclear. Per germline, CDR1 SGHAT and CDR2 FQNNGV. The CDR3 contains 14 residues. V was clipped by 4 bases and J by 2 bases, with 8 bases between them. CDR3 coding DNA: TGTGCCAGCAGCTCCGATAGCAACACCGGGGAGCTGTTTTTT. It translates to CASSSDSNTGELFF. Variable domain in full (rest from reference TRBV11-2 and TRBJ2-2): EAGVAQSPRYKIIEKRQSVAFWCNPISGHATLYWYQQILGQGPKLLIQFQNNGVVDDSQLPKDRFSAERLKGVDSTLKIQPAKLEDSAVYLCASSSDSNTGELFFGEGSRLTVL.

The gene calls are TRBV2 and TRBJ1-3; TRBD1 agrees at 7 bases. The V gene end was trimmed by 5 bases and the J gene end by 0 bases; junction bases not matched to a gene: 7. The germline CDR1 and CDR2 sequences are SNHLY and FYNNEI. The length of the CDR3 is 16 residues. CDR3 coding DNA: TGTGCCAGCAGTCGGGACAGTGTCCTCTCTGGAAACACCATATATTTT. Protein product: CASSRDSVLSGNTIYF. Based on the CDR3 plus reference TRBV2 and TRBJ1-3, the full variable domain is EPEVTQTPSHQVTQMGQEVILRCVPISNHLYFYWYRQILGQKVEFLVSFYNNEISEKSEIFDDQFSVERPDGSNFTLKIRSTKLEDSAMYFCASSRDSVLSGNTIYFGEGSWLTVV.

The rearrangement joins TRBV19 to TRBJ2-1; TRBD1 might be the D (6 bases). V dropped 4 bases and J dropped 6 bases, with 7 bases sitting between them. CDR3 length: 12 residues. From germline, CDR1 is LNHDA and CDR2 SQIVND (reference sequence). The CDR3 protein is CASSRQANEQFF. The CDR3 nucleotides are TGTGCCAGTAGTAGACAGGCCAATGAGCAGTTCTTC.

V gene TRBV5-1 combines with J gene TRBJ2-2; the match to TRBD2 covers 7 bases. The CDR3 has 15 residues. V trimming: 0 bases; J trimming: 4 bases; junction bases outside the gene matches: 3. In germline, CDR1 is SGHRS, CDR2 YFSETQ. CDR3 protein: CASSLAPSGTGELFF. CDR3 nucleotides: TGCGCCAGCAGCTTGGCCCCTAGCGGCACCGGGGAGCTGTTTTTT.

The chain carries TRBV18 and TRBJ1-5, with 10 positions matching TRBD1. Germline CDR1 and CDR2: KGHSH and LQKENI. Trimming took 5 bases from V and 4 from J; bases not matched to a gene: 5. This CDR3 contains 15 residues. CDR3: CASSSDRGQNQPQHF. The CDR3 DNA follows: TGTGCCAGCTCATCAGACAGGGGGCAGAATCAGCCCCAGCATTTT.

This chain links TRBV11-2 with TRBJ2-7; 8 positions agree with TRBD1. Per germline, CDR1 SGHAT and CDR2 FQNNGV. V lost 8 bases to trimming and J lost 5 bases; unmatched junction nucleotides: 8. The CDR3 has 13 residues. The DNA for the CDR3 is TGTGCCAGCCGTCGACAGGGGAACAACGAGCAGTACTTC. It is translated as CASRRQGNNEQYF.

The V and J genes are TRBV9 and TRBJ1-4, with D possibly TRBD1 on 5 matching bases. V was pared by 1 base and J by 8 bases, with 18 bases between. The CDR3 sequence is 16 residues long. Germline CDR1 reads SGDLS; CDR2 reads YYNGEE. CDR3 residues: CASSVQGWQGSEKLFF. The CDR3 nucleotides are TGTGCCAGCAGCGTACAAGGATGGCAGGGTAGCGAAAAACTGTTTTTT.

The chain carries TRBV18 and TRBJ2-1; D remains ambiguous. CDR3 length: 14 amino acids. Trimming stripped 6 bases from V and 2 bases from J, with 11 bases between. The germline CDR1 and CDR2 sequences are KGHSH and LQKENI. The CDR3 is CASSPGRTYNEQFF. CDR3 sequence (DNA): TGTGCCAGCTCGCCGGGTCGCACCTACAATGAGCAGTTCTTC.

This clone was picked up one time. The rearrangement joins TRBV19 to TRBJ2-1, with a weak D call TRBD2 (5 bases). Germline V lookup: CDR1 LNHDA, CDR2 SQIVND (reference sequence). Trimming took off 6 bases at V and 4 bases at J, with 10 bases between the two ends. CDR3 length: 13 residues. CDR3 amino acids: CASRDGVYNEQFF. DNA of the CDR3: TGTGCCAGTAGAGACGGGGTATACAATGAGCAGTTCTTC.

This chain joins TRBV4-1 and TRBJ2-6; possible D gene TRBD2, 6 bases. The V and J ends lost 1 base and 0 bases respectively, with 10 bases between them. Per germline, CDR1 MGHRA and CDR2 YSYEKL. CDR3 length: 17 amino acids. For the CDR3, the DNA is TGCGCCAGCAGCCAAGGGTTCGGGGGCTCTGGGGCCAACGTCCTGACTTTC. It translates to CASSQGFGGSGANVLTF.

This chain uses TRBV4-1 with TRBJ1-1; no reliable D call. The V end lost 3 bases, the J end lost 0 bases, and 14 bases lay between the germline ends. Germline V gene lookup returns CDR1 MGHRA and CDR2 YSYEKL. This CDR3 region has 16 residues. The CDR3, as DNA: TGCGCCAGCAGCCAGACAACGCCTGTAATGAACACTGAAGCTTTCTTT. It is translated as CASSQTTPVMNTEAFF.

V usage is TRBV7-9 and J usage is TRBJ1-2, with D uncertain. V lost 1 base to trimming and J lost 6 bases, with 9 bases between them. The CDR3 has 13 amino acids. CDR1 and CDR2 from the germline V gene are SEHNR and FQNEAQ (reference sequence). CDR3 DNA: TGTGCCAGCAGCTTAGGAAGCCCGGATGGCTACACCTTC. This translates into CASSLGSPDGYTF.

This sequence joins TRBV9 and TRBJ2-1; 7 positions agree with TRBD2. V shed 0 bases, J shed 7 bases, and the junction held 10 bases outside the gene matches. Germline loops: CDR1 SGDLS, CDR2 YYNGEE. The CDR3 consists of 16 residues. CDR3 coding DNA: TGTGCCAGCAGCGTAGAAGTCAGCGGGGTTTGGAATGAGCAGTTCTTC. Amino acids: CASSVEVSGVWNEQFF.

The chain couples TRBV7-2 to TRBJ1-5; tentative D call: TRBD1 (5 bases). Trimming pared 3 bases from V and 4 bases from J, leaving 10 bases between. The CDR3 runs 14 residues. Germline CDR1 reads SGHTA; CDR2 reads FQGNSA. DNA of the CDR3: TGTGCCAGCAGCTTTCATACAGGTAATCAGCCCCAGCATTTT. Translating it yields CASSFHTGNQPQHF. The whole variable domain, filled in from reference TRBV7-2 and TRBJ1-5, reads GAGVSQSPSNKVTEKGKDVELRCDPISGHTALYWYRQSLGQGLEFLIYFQGNSAPDKSGLPSDRFSAERTGGSVSTLTIQRTQQEDSAVYLCASSFHTGNQPQHFGDGTRLSIL.

This clone was seen only a few times. The chain links TRBV18 to TRBJ2-2; tentative D call: TRBD1 (5 bases). Germline CDR1 and CDR2: KGHSH and LQKENI. This CDR3 spans 16 amino acids. Trimming took 4 bases from V and 4 from J, leaving 16 bases between them. The CDR3 sequence is CASSRAGMGFTGELFF. In nucleotides, the CDR3 is TGTGCCAGCTCACGGGCAGGGATGGGATTCACCGGGGAGCTGTTTTTT.

The chain is built from TRBV15 and TRBJ2-4, with 7 bases matching TRBD1. With 3 bases clipped from V and 7 bases from J, the junction kept 9 bases outside the gene matches. CDR1 is LNHNV, CDR2 YYDKDF, per germline (reference sequence). The CDR3 contains 15 residues. CDR3 in amino acids: CATSRGTQGSNIQYF. The CDR3, as DNA: TGTGCCACCAGCAGGGGGACACAGGGGTCGAACATTCAGTACTTC.

The rearrangement uses TRBV27 and TRBJ1-2, with 7 bases identical to TRBD1. J gave up 2 bases and V 11 bases, and 17 bases lay outside the gene matches. The V gene's germline CDR1 is MNHEY and CDR2 SMNVEV (reference sequence). This CDR3 contains 16 residues. This chain's CDR3 is CAAPRGLLLGNYGYTF. DNA of the CDR3: TGTGCCGCCCCTAGGGGGCTTTTATTAGGAAACTATGGCTACACCTTC.

This clone has just a few counts. The V gene is TRBV7-9, the J gene TRBJ2-7; 8 bases line up with TRBD1. CDR1 and CDR2 from the germline V gene are SEHNR and FQNEAQ (reference sequence). Trimming cost V 4 bases and J 6 bases; bases outside gene matches: 8. The CDR3 sequence is 14 residues long. For the CDR3, the DNA is TGTGCCAGCAGCTCCAGGACAGGGACGCGCGAGCAGTACTTC. This gives the protein CASSSRTGTREQYF. Drawing the rest from reference TRBV7-9 and TRBJ2-7, the complete variable domain is DTGVSQNPRHKITKRGQNVTFRCDPISEHNRLYWYRQTLGQGPEFLTYFQNEAQLEKSRLLSDRFSAERPKGSFSTLEIQRTEQGDSAMYLCASSSRTGTREQYFGPGTRLTVT.

The chain recombines TRBV15 with TRBJ2-7; D may be TRBD2 (6 bases). The V end was cut by 0 bases, the J end by 4 bases, with 16 bases between. Germline V lookup: CDR1 LNHNV, CDR2 YYDKDF (reference sequence). The CDR3 spans 16 residues. In DNA, the CDR3 is TGTGCCACCAGCAGAGAACCGGAACTAGCAAAGTACGAGCAGTACTTC. Encoded protein: CATSREPELAKYEQYF.